A single sample is the source of the 10 T cell receptor beta chains below, sequenced in a study of blood T cell repertoires in COVID-19. Using immunoSEQ multiplex PCR, the repertoire was profiled, and TCRdb retains in-frame clones only, with some absent. The data hold roughly 240,000 clones, with approximately 85% observed a single time. What was sequenced was peripheral blood. All receptors come from a man aged 50 to 60 with COVID-19, enrolled during active disease.

The V call is TRBV5-8, the J call TRBJ2-3; 10 nucleotides match TRBD2. V shed 5 bases, J shed 2 bases, and the junction held 14 bases outside the gene matches. This CDR3 has 18 residues. Per germline, CDR1 SGHTS and CDR2 YDEGEE. CDR3 amino acids: CASRIPRIAGGITDTQYF. CDR3 in DNA: TGTGCCAGCAGAATTCCCCGTATAGCGGGGGGCATCACAGATACGCAGTATTTT.

The chain recombines TRBV5-4 with TRBJ1-6; D not resolved. The V end lost 4 bases, the J end lost 7 bases, and 18 bases lay between the germline ends. Germline V CDR1 and CDR2: SGHNT, YYREEE (reference sequence). This CDR3 contains 16 residues. The CDR3 sequence is CASSPGGRAGNSPLHF. In DNA form, the CDR3 reads TGTGCCAGCAGCCCGGGAGGCCGGGCGGGGAATTCACCCCTCCACTTT.

Written as DNA, the CDR3 is TGCGCCAGCAGCTTGGCGTATCCCGGGACAGGGAACACCGGGGAGCTGTTTTTT. The encoded protein is CASSLAYPGTGNTGELFF. The chain employs TRBV5-1 and TRBJ2-2; 8 positions match TRBD1. J lost 1 base, V lost 0 bases, and 8 bases had no gene match. CDR1 and CDR2 (germline): SGHRS, YFSETQ. The CDR3 is made up of 18 amino acids.

The rearrangement joins TRBV2 to TRBJ2-7; tentatively, D is TRBD1 (5 bases). Germline values: CDR1 SNHLY, CDR2 FYNNEI. CDR3 size: 12 residues. With 5 bases removed from V and 3 bases from J, the gap between germline ends came to 8 bases. The CDR3 here is CASSKGIYEQYF. DNA for the CDR3: TGTGCCAGCAGTAAGGGGATCTACGAGCAGTACTTC.

V and J are TRBV30 and TRBJ1-4; 12 nucleotides agree with TRBD1. The V gene end was trimmed by 5 bases and the J gene end by 3 bases; junction bases not matched to a gene: 7. Per the germline V gene, CDR1 is GTSNPN and CDR2 is SVGIG (reference sequence). The CDR3 covers 16 residues. The CDR3 DNA sequence: TGTGCCTGGTGGGGACAGGGGGCGCGGGCTAATGAAAAACTGTTTTTT. Protein: CAWWGQGARANEKLFF.

The chain combines TRBV5-5 with TRBJ2-2, with 10 bases fitting TRBD1. With V trimmed by 4 bases and J by 1 base, 1 base remained unmatched. The CDR3 loop spans 15 amino acids. Germline CDR1 is SGHKS and CDR2 is YYEKEE (reference sequence). The CDR3 sequence: CASSDRGQNTGELFF. As DNA, the CDR3 is TGTGCCAGCAGCGACAGGGGGCAGAACACCGGGGAGCTGTTTTTT.

The genes are TRBV11-1 and TRBJ2-3; TRBD2 matches at 10 bases. The CDR3 loop spans 15 amino acids. The trim removed 5 bases at V and 4 bases at J, leaving 6 bases unmatched. Germline V gene lookup returns CDR1 SGHAT and CDR2 FQDESV (reference sequence). CDR3 sequence reads: CASSKLAGRSDTQYF. In nucleotides, the CDR3 is TGTGCCAGCAGCAAACTAGCGGGGAGGTCAGATACGCAGTATTTT.

The V call is TRBV5-1, the J call TRBJ2-3; D not resolved. Germline CDR1 and CDR2: SGHRS and YFSETQ. Deletions cut 2 bases from V and 0 bases from J, with 10 bases between. This CDR3 region has 15 residues. CDR3: CASSLSLPSTDTQYF. CDR3 nucleotide sequence: TGCGCCAGCAGCTTATCACTTCCTAGCACAGATACGCAGTATTTT.

This clone came up once. The chain recombines TRBV3-1 (or the pseudogene TRBV3-2) with TRBJ1-1, with 7 bases identical to TRBD1. CDR3 length: 18 residues. Germline V gene lookup returns CDR1 LGHDT and CDR2 YNNKEL (reference sequence). V trimming: 0 bases; J trimming: 6 bases; junction bases outside the gene matches: 16. The CDR3 sequence is CASSQDLLDGRQGAEAFF. The CDR3 nucleotides read TGTGCCAGCAGCCAAGATTTGCTAGACGGACGACAGGGCGCTGAAGCTTTCTTT.

V usage is TRBV7-2 and J usage is TRBJ2-1; no clear D gene. This CDR3 region has 16 residues. Germline values: CDR1 SGHTA, CDR2 FQGNSA. Trimming took off 5 bases at V and 2 bases at J, with 16 bases between the two ends. The CDR3 nucleotides are TGTGCCAGCAGCACGCAAACTGCCCCACCCTACAATGAGCAGTTCTTC. Its translation is CASSTQTAPPYNEQFF.